This TCR beta chain was profiled in a study of blood T cell repertoires in COVID-19 (TCRdb year 2020). Looking at the study overall: Collaborator samples came from the United States, Italy and Spain and covered acute and convalescent phases of COVID-19. The material from the prospective study consisted of cDNA or gDNA derived from T cells, B-cell-depleted T cells, or PBMCs. The dataset comprised deeply sampled blood TCRbeta repertoires from subjects exposed to, actively infected with, or recovered from COVID-19. A freely available public database, intended as a resource for researchers studying the immune response to SARS-CoV-2, is where the repertoires were released. Samples were obtained from the ongoing ImmuneRACE study (first 160 participants) and from over a thousand subjects provided by 6 global collaborators. The sample metadata nearly always contained a de-identified subject ID, COVID-19 status, age in years and sex. Where available, HLA class I and class II types were taken from metadata supplied by the sample provider and were not determined by assay-based typing. Study-wide conclusions, independent of this receptor: The quantity of clinical and demographic metadata differed by source and by participant and was supplied without curation.

Measured from the cysteine to the phenylalanine, the CDR3 is 17 residues long. Only the CDR3 portion is preserved as DNA: 51 bases, with reading frame beginning at the first base. From a lookup of the germline V gene, CDR1 and CDR2 are SGHDT and YYEEEE. The germline ends are 15 bases apart after V is trimmed by 3 bases and J by 0 bases. Enrolling through a virtual design, the prospective study's participants ranged in age from about 18 to 89 years and lived across 24 United States geographic areas. In the prospective study, cohorts were assigned on the basis of participant-reported clinical history obtained from a screening survey and a study questionnaire. For ImmuneRACE Cohort 3, a participant was defined as recovered based on two consecutive negative NP/OP PCR tests, clearance by a healthcare professional, or resolution of symptoms. Each participant in the prospective study had whole blood, serum and a nasopharyngeal or oropharyngeal swab collected by mobile phlebotomists. Over a 2-month period, participants in the prospective study had the option of providing additional blood draws and questionnaires. Blood samples from the prospective study were shipped frozen or at room temperature prior to DNA extraction.

TCRbeta CDR3 regions were amplified from genomic DNA using the immunoSEQ Assay, a bias-controlled multiplex PCR. In the original analysis: Nucleated cell counts per sample were estimated from amplification of reference gene primers within the assay. To quantify the absolute abundance of each unique TCRbeta CDR3 rearrangement, sequence reads were collapsed and filtered. For each sample, productive Simpson clonality was calculated by taking the square root of Simpson's diversity index across productive rearrangements. Held by TCRdb, this immuneACCESS table contains in-frame sequences only and omits some clones. Under half of the omission traces to an unresolved V gene where checked; the cause of the rest is unknown. That table is the source of V, J and clone size, and D and trimming were worked out from the DNA. The sample table lists a few hundred thousand clones, 80% to 90% of them with a count of one. Less than 2.5% of the sample is held by the ten biggest clonotypes.

On this clone itself: Its binding antigen is unknown. Per-base quality was not reported, and no clone a single base away is much larger than it.

The chain is assembled from TRBV5-6 and TRBJ2-2; possibly the D gene is TRBD2, per 5 matching bases. The sequence derives from a man aged 30-40 years who had recovered from COVID-19. The sequencing sample was made of PBMCs or T cells enriched from blood (not recorded which). The DNA is TGTGCCAGCAGCTCCTGGACCTGGAGGACGAACACCGGGGAGCTGTTTTTT. Translation gives CASSSWTWRTNTGELFF.